A single sample gave rise to the 14 T cell receptor beta chains below, sequenced in a study of cytomegalovirus exposure and HLA in healthy donors. Primers for the PCR totalled 60 Vbeta and 13 Jbeta. The protocol was immunoSEQ multiplex PCR, while the TCRdb copy is restricted to in-frame clones and leaves out a portion. The sample contains some 130,000 clones, around 77% of which appear only once. Sequencing input: PBMCs. These receptors were collected from a man aged 25 to 45 in good health and CMV-seronegative.

The rearrangement links TRBV28 to TRBJ1-4; possible D gene TRBD1, 5 bases. The CDR3 has 13 residues. V lost 8 bases and J lost 8, with 15 bases in between. Germline V lookup: CDR1 MDHEN, CDR2 SYDVKM. This CDR3 is CASGTPGGEKLFF. CDR3 DNA sequence: TGTGCCAGCGGGACGCCCGGAGGGGAAAAACTGTTTTTT. The full variable domain, rest sourced from reference TRBV28 and TRBJ1-4, is DVKVTQSSRYLVKRTGEKVFLECVQDMDHENMFWYRQDPGLGLRLIYFSYDVKMKEKGDIPEGYSVSREKKERFSLILESASTNQTSMYLCASGTPGGEKLFFGSGTQLSVL.

This rearrangement joins TRBV2 to TRBJ2-7; TRBD1 matches at 7 bases. Trimming at V came to 10 bases and at J to 1 base, leaving 4 bases not matched to a gene. The CDR3 runs 12 residues. Germline CDR1 reads SNHLY; CDR2 reads FYNNEI. CDR3 region: CATMTGSYEQYF. The DNA for the CDR3 is TGTGCCACCATGACAGGGTCCTACGAGCAGTACTTC.

This clone was picked up a small number of times. The chain couples TRBV5-1 to TRBJ2-2, with 8 bases lining up with TRBD2. Germline assignment: CDR1 SGHRS and CDR2 YFSETQ. Trimming took 6 bases from V and 7 from J; bases not matched to a gene: 8. The CDR3 totals 14 residues. The CDR3 sequence is CASKAGGEGGELFF. CDR3 bases: TGCGCCAGCAAGGCGGGAGGTGAAGGCGGGGAGCTGTTTTTT.

The V gene is TRBV5-8, the J gene TRBJ2-5; TRBD1 matches at 7 bases. V lost 3 bases to trimming and J lost 2 bases; unmatched junction nucleotides: 1. CDR1 is SGHTS, CDR2 YDEGEE, per germline. This CDR3 is built from 13 residues. For the CDR3, the DNA is TGTGCCAGCAGCTGGGACAGACAAGAGACCCAGTACTTC. The encoded protein is CASSWDRQETQYF.

The rearrangement joins TRBV19 to TRBJ2-1, with a possible D match to TRBD1 (5 bases). Germline CDR1 LNHDA, CDR2 SQIVND (reference sequence). The CDR3 has 17 amino acids. V shed 7 bases and J shed 5 bases, with 24 bases lying between them. CDR3 DNA: TGTGCCAGTACCACGGGTCTGGGGCCAAAGGTCCACAATGAGCAGTTCTTC. This gives the protein CASTTGLGPKVHNEQFF.

The J gene is TRBJ2-1, the V gene TRBV5-4, with D tentatively TRBD2 (5 bases). The CDR3 is 12 amino acids. V was cut by 2 bases and J by 12 bases, with 12 bases left in between. Germline lookup yields CDR1 SGHNT and CDR2 YYREEE (reference sequence). The CDR3: CASSFPKSGQFF. CDR3 DNA: TGTGCCAGCAGCTTCCCGAAAAGCGGGCAGTTCTTC.

This clone has just a few counts. This sequence joins TRBV11-3 and TRBJ2-1; D may be TRBD2 (6 bases). Trimming cost V 5 bases and J 5 bases, with 10 bases left between them. Germline V lookup: CDR1 SGHNT, CDR2 YENEEA. The CDR3 totals 13 residues. CDR3 nucleotides: TGTGCCAGCAGCACACAGCGGGACAATGAGCAGTTCTTC. Encoded protein: CASSTQRDNEQFF.

This clone was detected only a few times. The J gene is TRBJ2-7, the V gene TRBV19; TRBD2 matches 10 bases. This CDR3 is built from 15 residues. CDR1 and CDR2 (germline): LNHDA, SQIVND (reference sequence). V gave up 5 bases and J gave up 5 bases; unmatched junction bases: 9. CDR3 region: CASSDPSGRGHEQYF. CDR3 in DNA: TGTGCCAGTAGTGATCCTAGCGGGAGAGGGCACGAGCAGTACTTC.

This clone was seen once. The CDR3 here is CASSPPMGYYEQYF. The CDR3 DNA sequence: TGTGCCAGCTCACCACCGATGGGCTACTACGAGCAGTACTTC. The V and J genes are TRBV18 and TRBJ2-7; D uncertain. CDR3 length: 14 amino acids. V was clipped by 0 bases and J by 3 bases, with 9 bases between them. Germline values: CDR1 KGHSH, CDR2 LQKENI.

This chain uses TRBV9 with TRBJ2-6; D uncertain. The CDR3 is 13 amino acids. CDR1 and CDR2 from the germline V gene are SGDLS and YYNGEE. Deletions cut 5 bases from V and 0 bases from J, with 3 bases between. The DNA of the CDR3 is TGTGCCAGCAGGCGCTCTGGGGCCAACGTCCTGACTTTC. This codes for CASRRSGANVLTF.

This clone has only one observation. This chain connects TRBV25-1 to TRBJ2-7; 7 nucleotides match TRBD2. The CDR3 is 14 residues long. The ends lost 6 bases at V and 4 bases at J; junction bases unmatched: 9. Germline CDR1 MGHDK, CDR2 SYGVNS. CDR3 sequence: CASSALGSGYEQYF. In DNA, the CDR3 is TGTGCCAGCAGCGCCCTGGGTAGCGGGTACGAGCAGTACTTC.

The chain joins TRBV6-1 to TRBJ2-1, with a possible D match to TRBD1 (6 bases). This CDR3 comprises 15 residues. With 2 bases removed from V and 2 bases from J, the gap between germline ends came to 10 bases. CDR1 and CDR2 from the germline V gene are MNHNS and SASEGT. This CDR3 is CASSERTEPYNEQFF. CDR3 DNA sequence: TGTGCCAGCAGTGAAAGGACAGAGCCCTACAATGAGCAGTTCTTC.

V is TRBV23-1 and J is TRBJ2-7; 9 nucleotides match TRBD2. TRBV23-1 is placed among ORFs of uncertain function. V gave up 2 bases and J gave up 4 bases; unmatched junction bases: 3. This CDR3 contains 14 residues. The chain's CDR3 is CASSQGAGGYEQYF. The CDR3, as DNA: TGCGCCAGCAGTCAAGGAGCGGGAGGATACGAGCAGTACTTC.

The rearrangement joins TRBV4-1 to TRBJ2-5, with D perhaps TRBD2 (6 bases). Trimming removed 0 bases from V and 3 bases from J, with 14 bases in between. Germline-derived CDR1 and CDR2 are MGHRA and YSYEKL. The length of the CDR3 is 16 residues. The CDR3 is CASSQEAGWGEETQYF. The CDR3 DNA follows: TGCGCCAGCAGCCAAGAAGCCGGGTGGGGGGAAGAGACCCAGTACTTC.